There are a few counts of the clone carrying this T cell receptor (beta chain). Its specificity is unknown. V lost 3 bases, J lost 5 bases, and 14 bases lay in between. The germline V gene encodes CDR1 SGHTA and CDR2 FQGNSA. This CDR3 comprises 15 residues. Individually, cDNA molecules had unique molecular identifiers attached to them. TCRdb recomputed calls from the 5' RACE reads with MiXCR, one row per CDR3 protein. This table holds under 40,000 distinct CDR3 sequences, over 5% found once. These data are taken from a study of early T cells in non-severe SARS-CoV-2 infection. Background on the study: With bulk RNA from unsorted whole blood as input, sequencing yielded unpaired chains. The study's findings and limits: Lookups in VDJdb leaned toward anti-spike CD8 responses and missed private and CD4 specificities.

The chain has TRBV7-2 and TRBJ2-1; D is ambiguous. Sequenced sample: whole blood. The receptor's source is an adult who was a healthcare worker with PCR-confirmed SARS-CoV-2 infection or an uninfected control (not recorded which). For the CDR3, the DNA is TGTGCCAGCAGCTTGTCTACCCAATCCCACAATGAGCAGTTCTTC. This codes for CASSLSTQSHNEQFF.